The clone carrying this T cell receptor (beta chain) occurred a few times. The antigen remains unidentified. This entry comes from a study of shared clonotypes between healthy human individuals. This CDR3 spans 15 amino acids. Per the germline V gene, CDR1 is MDHEN and CDR2 is SYDVKM. The trim removed 5 bases at V and 0 bases at J, leaving 5 bases unmatched. Only in-frame clones appear in the TCRdb table, and some are missing; sequencing was by immunoSEQ multiplex PCR. The sample has 740,000 or so clones; around three quarters are singletons. Study conclusions and caveats: Researchers sampled blood only, noting tissue repertoires likely differ.

This chain joins TRBV28 and TRBJ2-3, with TRBD1 matching 7 bases. Sample: memory CD4+ T cells sorted from blood. Described subset: CD45RA-negative fraction. The TCR was taken from a woman younger than 45 in good health. The CDR3 DNA follows: TGTGCCAGCAGTCCCTGGGACAGTAGCACAGATACGCAGTATTTT. It specifies CASSPWDSSTDTQYF. The full variable domain, with the rest looked up from reference TRBV28 and TRBJ2-3, is DVKVTQSSRYLVKRTGEKVFLECVQDMDHENMFWYRQDPGLGLRLIYFSYDVKMKEKGDIPEGYSVSREKKERFSLILESASTNQTSMYLCASSPWDSSTDTQYFGPGTRLTVL.